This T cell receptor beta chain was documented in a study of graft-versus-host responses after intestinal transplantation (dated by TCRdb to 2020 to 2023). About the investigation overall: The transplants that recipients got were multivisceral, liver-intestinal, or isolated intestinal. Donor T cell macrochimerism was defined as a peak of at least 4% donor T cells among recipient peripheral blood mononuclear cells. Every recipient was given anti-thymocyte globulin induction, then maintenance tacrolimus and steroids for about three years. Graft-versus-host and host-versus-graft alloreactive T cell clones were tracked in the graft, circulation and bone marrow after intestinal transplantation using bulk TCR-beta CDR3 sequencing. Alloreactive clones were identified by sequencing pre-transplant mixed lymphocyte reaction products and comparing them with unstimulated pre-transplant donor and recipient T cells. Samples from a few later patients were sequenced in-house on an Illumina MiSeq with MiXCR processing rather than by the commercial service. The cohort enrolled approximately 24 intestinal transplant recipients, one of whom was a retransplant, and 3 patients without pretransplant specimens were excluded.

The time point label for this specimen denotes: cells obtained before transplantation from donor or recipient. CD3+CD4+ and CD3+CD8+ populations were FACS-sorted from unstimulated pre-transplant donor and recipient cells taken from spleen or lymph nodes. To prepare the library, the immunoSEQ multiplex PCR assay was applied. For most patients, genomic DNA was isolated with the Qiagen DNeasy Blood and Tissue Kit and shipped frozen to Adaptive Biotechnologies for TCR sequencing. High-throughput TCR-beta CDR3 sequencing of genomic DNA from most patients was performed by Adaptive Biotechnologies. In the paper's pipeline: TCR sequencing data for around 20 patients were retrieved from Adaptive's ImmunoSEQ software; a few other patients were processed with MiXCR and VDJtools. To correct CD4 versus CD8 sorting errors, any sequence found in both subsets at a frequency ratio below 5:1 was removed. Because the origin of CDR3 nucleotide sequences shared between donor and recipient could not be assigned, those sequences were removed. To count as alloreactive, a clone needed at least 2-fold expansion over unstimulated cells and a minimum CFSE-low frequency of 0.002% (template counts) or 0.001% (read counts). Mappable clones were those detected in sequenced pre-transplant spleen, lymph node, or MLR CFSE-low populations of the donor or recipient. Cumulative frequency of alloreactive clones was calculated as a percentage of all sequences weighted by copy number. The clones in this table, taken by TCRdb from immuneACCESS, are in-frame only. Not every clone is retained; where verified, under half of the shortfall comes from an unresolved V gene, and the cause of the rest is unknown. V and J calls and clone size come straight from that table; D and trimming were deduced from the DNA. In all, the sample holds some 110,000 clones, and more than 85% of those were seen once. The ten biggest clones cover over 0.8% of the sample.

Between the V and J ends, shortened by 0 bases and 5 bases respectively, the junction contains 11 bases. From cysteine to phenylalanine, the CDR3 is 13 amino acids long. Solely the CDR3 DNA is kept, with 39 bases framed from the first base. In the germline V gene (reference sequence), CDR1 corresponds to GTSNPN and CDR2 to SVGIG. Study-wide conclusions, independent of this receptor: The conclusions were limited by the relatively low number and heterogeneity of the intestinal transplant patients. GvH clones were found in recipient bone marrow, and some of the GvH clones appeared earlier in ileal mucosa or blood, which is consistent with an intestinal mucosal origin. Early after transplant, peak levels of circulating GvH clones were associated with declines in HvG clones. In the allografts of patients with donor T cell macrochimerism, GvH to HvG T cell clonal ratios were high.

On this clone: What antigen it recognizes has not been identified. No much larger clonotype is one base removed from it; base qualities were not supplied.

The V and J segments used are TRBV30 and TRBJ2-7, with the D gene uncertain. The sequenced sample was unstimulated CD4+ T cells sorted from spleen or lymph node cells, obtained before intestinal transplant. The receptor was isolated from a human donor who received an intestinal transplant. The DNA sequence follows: TGTGCCTGGAGTGTCTCCTACATTAACGAGCAGTACTTC. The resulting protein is CAWSVSYINEQYF.